The present entry profiles one TCR beta chain with its context. The CDR3 has 16 amino acids. Germline V gene data show CDR1 as SNHLY and CDR2 as FYNNEI. Trimming at V came to 5 bases and at J to 4 bases, leaving 8 bases not matched to a gene. Sequencing was performed with immunoSEQ multiplex PCR; in TCRdb, only in-frame clones are kept and a portion is missing. Among more than 95,000 clones, around 89% were seen once, and the ten largest hold over 15%. The sample originates from a study of control samples from healthy donors and cancer patients. The source material was PBMCs. The chain uses TRBV2 and TRBJ2-6, with TRBD1 identical over 7 bases. The receptor was derived from a man in his fifties or sixties with lung cancer. For the CDR3, the DNA is TGTGCCAGCAGTTCCGGGACAGAAGCCGGGGCCAACGTCCTGACTTTC. Translated: CASSSGTEAGANVLTF. Filled out from reference TRBV2 and TRBJ2-6, the complete variable domain reads EPEVTQTPSHQVTQMGQEVILRCVPISNHLYFYWYRQILGQKVEFLVSFYNNEISEKSEIFDDQFSVERPDGSNFTLKIRSTKLEDSAMYFCASSSGTEAGANVLTFGAGSRLTVL.